This record looks at one T cell receptor beta chain sequence and its context. The table came from immunoSEQ multiplex PCR; TCRdb's copy has only in-frame clones and leaves some out. The sample includes about 140,000 clones, approximately 88% seen only once; the top ten take less than 5.5%. The V and J ends lost 4 bases and 5 bases, in that order; junction bases with no gene match: 12. There are 16 residues in the CDR3. The V gene's germline CDR1 is SGHNT and CDR2 YYREEE (reference sequence). These data come from a study of cytomegalovirus exposure and HLA in healthy donors. The sequenced sample was PBMCs. The receptor comes from a man aged 18 to 30 in good health and CMV-seropositive. The genes are TRBV5-4 and TRBJ2-1; 7 bases line up with TRBD2. The CDR3 reads CASSPTPGLTNNEQFF. The CDR3 DNA sequence: TGTGCCAGCAGCCCGACCCCGGGACTAACTAACAATGAGCAGTTCTTC.